Below, 8 T cell receptor beta chains from the same sample are listed, as sequenced in a study of cytomegalovirus exposure and HLA in healthy donors. Vbeta (60) and Jbeta (13) primers were used in the PCR. Sequencing was performed with immunoSEQ multiplex PCR; in TCRdb, only in-frame clones are kept and a portion is missing. Seen here are around 180,000 clones, 75% to 90% observed once, and the top ten hold 1%. Material: PBMCs. All receptors derive from a boy aged 2 to 10 in good health and CMV-seronegative.

The V and J genes are TRBV7-2 and TRBJ2-3; D possibly corresponds to TRBD1 (5 bases). Germline loops: CDR1 SGHTA, CDR2 FQGNSA. V lost 1 base to trimming and J lost 2 bases, with 10 bases between them. This CDR3 is 15 amino acids long. CDR3: CASSLEDTHTDTQYF. CDR3 bases: TGTGCCAGCAGCTTAGAGGACACACACACAGATACGCAGTATTTT.

This chain connects TRBV5-4 to TRBJ1-6, with D unclear. Germline loops: CDR1 SGHNT, CDR2 YYREEE (reference sequence). This CDR3 has 15 amino acids. V was pared by 2 bases and J by 2 bases, with 8 bases between. The CDR3 region has the DNA TGTGCCAGCAGCTTCGGGGTGGCCTATAATTCACCCCTCCACTTT. This gives the protein CASSFGVAYNSPLHF.

The V gene is TRBV4-1, the J gene TRBJ2-7, with TRBD2 matching 14 bases. The CDR3 is 15 residues long. Looked up from germline, CDR1 is MGHRA and CDR2 is YSYEKL. V dropped 4 bases and J dropped 4; count of bases not matched to a gene: 3. CDR3 coding DNA: TGCGCCAGCAGCCTCGGACTAGCGGGAGGTTACGAGCAGTACTTC. It is translated as CASSLGLAGGYEQYF.

The chain's CDR3 is CASSLAVAGGGGIQYF. The CDR3 DNA reads as TGCGCCAGCAGCTTGGCAGTAGCGGGAGGTGGGGGCATTCAGTACTTC. This sequence joins TRBV5-1 and TRBJ2-4, with 10 bases identical to TRBD2. CDR3 length equals 16 residues. Germline lookup yields CDR1 SGHRS and CDR2 YFSETQ. V gave up 0 bases and J gave up 9 bases; unmatched junction bases: 9.

The rearrangement joins TRBV30 to TRBJ2-1; tentative D call: TRBD2 (5 bases). This CDR3 has 14 residues. Germline values: CDR1 GTSNPN, CDR2 SVGIG (reference sequence). Trimming took off 0 bases at V and 9 bases at J, with 15 bases between the two ends. The CDR3 sequence: CAWSVGLNIGEQFF. CDR3 bases: TGTGCCTGGAGTGTAGGACTGAATATTGGTGAGCAGTTCTTC.

J is TRBJ2-3 and V is TRBV10-3; 15 nucleotides line up with TRBD2. V shed 3 bases, J shed 6 bases, and the junction held 4 bases outside the gene matches. This CDR3 has 16 amino acids. CDR1 and CDR2 (germline): ENHRY, SYGVKD. In nucleotides, the CDR3 is TGTGCCATCAGTGATCCCGGGACTAGCGGGGGGGATACGCAGTATTTT. It is translated as CAISDPGTSGGDTQYF.

The V gene is TRBV4-1, the J gene TRBJ2-7, with TRBD1 matching 7 bases. The CDR3 contains 16 residues. Unmatched junction bases numbered 6, after V lost 0 bases and J lost 1 base. The germline V gene encodes CDR1 MGHRA and CDR2 YSYEKL. Here the CDR3 reads CASSQDVDRRSYEQYV. The DNA for the CDR3 is TGCGCCAGCAGCCAAGATGTGGACAGGAGATCCTACGAGCAGTACGTC.

A remark on this clone: This same CDR3 is encoded by further DNA sequences in the sample. The V call is TRBV28, the J call TRBJ1-2; 10 positions match TRBD1. In germline, CDR1 is MDHEN, CDR2 SYDVKM. The trim removed 4 bases at V and 5 bases at J, leaving 7 bases unmatched. The CDR3 covers 15 residues. For the CDR3, the DNA is TGTGCCAGCAGTTCGAACCCGGGACAGGGGTATGGCTACACCTTC. It specifies CASSSNPGQGYGYTF.